This T cell receptor beta chain was profiled in a study of blood T cell repertoires in COVID-19. Produced via immunoSEQ multiplex PCR; TCRdb's table is partial and in-frame only. The data show over 45,000 clones, roughly 84% seen once. Germline values: CDR1 SGHAT, CDR2 FQNNGV. The CDR3 has 17 residues. J lost 2 bases, V lost 5 bases, and 9 bases had no gene match. The clonotype was recovered from a man aged 50 to 59 with active COVID-19. Sequencing was carried out using peripheral blood. This rearrangement joins TRBV11-2 to TRBJ2-3; 11 bases fit TRBD2. In DNA, the CDR3 is TGTGCCAGCAGCCCCTCCCTAGCGGGGGGACCCACAGATACGCAGTATTTT. Its translation is CASSPSLAGGPTDTQYF.